Following are 29 T cell receptor beta chains from one sample sequenced in a study of blood T cells in healthy people across ages (dated by TCRdb to about 2015). The method behind the library was 5' RACE. Sequencing was carried out with an Illumina HiSeq 2500. A second PCR of about 6 to 12 cycles was performed with a sample-barcoded 5' primer and a J-beta primer mix. In-frame beta chains were kept once TCRdb had trimmed the public reads at Q25 with fastp and called clones with MiXCR. Here each entry gathers all rows of one CDR3 protein and keeps the most common genes and DNA. In this sample the table shows around 710,000 distinct CDR3 sequences, about 42% of which occur a single time. 20% of the sample comes from the top ten. Specimen: blood. These receptors all stem from a woman aged 55-70 years in good health.

This clonotype was seen more than once but under ten times. The chain is built from TRBV4-2 and TRBJ2-1; D is tentatively TRBD1 or TRBD2 (5 bases each). This CDR3 spans 16 amino acids. The V and J ends lost 4 bases and 10 bases respectively, with 23 bases between them. The germline V gene has CDR1 LGHNA and CDR2 YNFKEQ. CDR3 region: CASSPQGRSPPGEQFF. Written as DNA, the CDR3 is TGTGCCAGCAGCCCCCAGGGACGTAGTCCCCCAGGGGAGCAGTTCTTC.

The genes are TRBV4-2 and TRBJ2-3, with no clear D. The CDR3 runs 15 residues. The V gene's germline CDR1 is LGHNA and CDR2 YNFKEQ. With 0 bases removed from V and 6 bases from J, the gap between germline ends came to 13 bases. The CDR3 nucleotides read TGTGCCAGCAGCCAAGACCCCAGTGAGGTTGATACGCAGTATTTT. It is translated as CASSQDPSEVDTQYF.

V is TRBV5-1 and J is TRBJ2-3; TRBD2 might be the D (5 bases). The CDR3 has 17 amino acids. The ends were cut back, 3 bases at V and 0 bases at J, with 17 bases in the middle. Germline CDR1 reads SGHRS; CDR2 reads YFSETQ. The DNA of the CDR3 is TGCGCCAGCAGCTCAAAACTAGGGCTACTAAGCACAGATACGCAGTATTTT. This translates into CASSSKLGLLSTDTQYF.

The table lists this clonotype with a few counts. This chain uses TRBV5-1 with TRBJ1-2; D remains ambiguous. V lost 5 bases and J 0 bases, leaving 11 bases between the germline ends. Germline-derived CDR1 and CDR2 are SGHRS and YFSETQ. The CDR3 consists of 14 residues. CDR3 sequence: CASSRAMANYGYTF. The DNA for the CDR3 is TGCGCCAGCAGTCGGGCTATGGCTAACTATGGCTACACCTTC.

This rearrangement joins TRBV6-6 to TRBJ2-3; D may be TRBD1 (7 bases). The germline V gene encodes CDR1 MNHNY and CDR2 SVGAGI (reference sequence). Trimming shortened V by 11 bases and J by 5 bases, and 23 bases separated the two germline ends. The CDR3 contains 15 residues. The CDR3 loop reads CAGTSFGGGRDTQYF. The CDR3 DNA sequence: TGTGCCGGCACATCTTTTGGAGGGGGCAGAGATACGCAGTATTTT.

CDR3 sequence: CATVDRGGSNQPQHF. CDR3 sequence (DNA): TGTGCCACTGTCGACAGGGGCGGAAGCAATCAGCCCCAGCATTTT. The chain is built from TRBV6-6 and TRBJ1-5; 8 nucleotides align to TRBD1. J gave up 1 base and V 10 bases, and 9 bases lay outside the gene matches. Germline-derived CDR1 and CDR2 are MNHNY and SVGAGI (reference sequence). The CDR3 runs to 15 residues.

The chain has TRBV7-9 and TRBJ2-7, with a possible D match to TRBD1 (7 bases). CDR3 length: 13 residues. Germline values: CDR1 SEHNR, CDR2 FQNEAQ (reference sequence). Deletions cut 8 bases from V and 0 bases from J, with 11 bases between. The chain's CDR3 is CASQGGDSYEQYF. In nucleotides, the CDR3 is TGTGCCAGCCAGGGGGGAGACTCCTACGAGCAGTACTTC.

The V and J genes are TRBV20-1 and TRBJ1-2, with TRBD1 matching over 9 bases. With V trimmed by 6 bases and J by 4 bases, 6 bases remained unmatched. This CDR3 region has 13 residues. The V gene's germline CDR1 is DFQATT and CDR2 SNEGSKA (reference sequence). In DNA form, the CDR3 reads TGCAGTGCCGGGGGACAGGGAGGCTATGGCTACACCTTC. Encoded protein: CSAGGQGGYGYTF.

This clonotype appeared a single time. A much larger clone sits a single nucleotide away, making a read error possible. This rearrangement joins TRBV7-2 to TRBJ1-4; D unresolved. This CDR3 is 14 amino acids long. Germline V CDR1 and CDR2: SGHTA, FQGNSA. V lost 4 bases and J lost 12, with 18 bases in between. CDR3 amino acids: CASSSGGAYGELFF. CDR3 in DNA: TGTGCCAGCAGCTCGGGCGGAGCTTATGGGGAACTGTTTTTT.

CDR3 in DNA: TGTGCCAGCAGCTTCTCCGGGACAGGCACAGATACGCAGTATTTT. This translates into CASSFSGTGTDTQYF. The chain employs TRBV5-5 and TRBJ2-3, with 7 bases that match TRBD1. The J segment lost 1 base and the V segment lost 2 bases, leaving 4 bases of the junction unmatched. The germline CDR1 and CDR2 sequences are SGHKS and YYEKEE (reference sequence). The CDR3 consists of 15 residues.

The chain recombines TRBV12-3 or TRBV12-4 with TRBJ1-5, with 8 bases lining up with TRBD1. The J segment lost 2 bases and the V segment lost 4 bases, leaving 4 bases of the junction unmatched. This CDR3 contains 15 residues. CDR3 protein: CASSSRTGCNQPQHF. The CDR3 nucleotides read TGTGCCAGCAGTTCCCGGACAGGGTGCAATCAGCCCCAGCATTTT.

This chain joins TRBV5-1 and TRBJ2-3; TRBD1 matches at 9 bases. This CDR3 comprises 14 residues. V lost 7 bases, J lost 4 bases, and 7 bases stayed unmatched. Germline CDR1 is SGHRS and CDR2 is YFSETQ. CDR3 in DNA: TGCGCCAGCCTGGGGGACAGGGAAGCAGATACGCAGTATTTT. This codes for CASLGDREADTQYF.

The V gene is TRBV6-1, the J gene TRBJ2-4; tentatively, D is TRBD2 (5 bases). The CDR3 runs to 11 residues. Per the germline V gene, CDR1 is MNHNS and CDR2 is SASEGT. Trimming took off 3 bases at V and 13 bases at J, with 10 bases between the two ends. CDR3 in DNA: TGTGCCAGCAGTGACCCTTGGGAGCAGTACTTC. Translated, it gives CASSDPWEQYF.

This clonotype was observed many times. The rearrangement uses TRBV20-1 and TRBJ1-2; 9 nucleotides match TRBD1. CDR3 length: 14 residues. Germline CDR1 and CDR2: DFQATT and SNEGSKA (reference sequence). V shed 2 bases and J 8 bases; nucleotides not matched to a gene: 9. DNA of the CDR3: TGCAGTGCTAGAATGGGACAGGGCGCTTTGGGCTACACCTTC. Translation: CSARMGQGALGYTF.

The chain couples TRBV28 to TRBJ2-1, with D perhaps TRBD1 (6 bases). Germline V gene sequence: CDR1 MDHEN, CDR2 SYDVKM. V lost 5 bases to trimming and J lost 7 bases, with 18 bases between them. The CDR3 sequence is 15 residues long. The CDR3 loop is CASSRVGGDRNEQFF. Here the CDR3 DNA reads TGTGCCAGCAGTCGGGTCGGAGGCGACAGGAATGAGCAGTTCTTC.

The chain carries TRBV4-2 and TRBJ2-1, with a possible D match to TRBD1 (5 bases). V gave up 4 bases and J gave up 3 bases, with 19 bases separating them. CDR1 is LGHNA, CDR2 YNFKEQ, per germline. The CDR3 loop spans 17 amino acids. The DNA for the CDR3 is TGTGCCAGCAGCCTCTTTGGCGGTAGGGGAAACTACAATGAGCAGTTCTTC. It encodes CASSLFGGRGNYNEQFF.

This chain uses TRBV3-1 with TRBJ1-6, with D possibly being TRBD1 (6 bases). The CDR3 runs to 15 residues. V shed 0 bases and J shed 7 bases, with 10 bases lying between them. Germline-derived CDR1 and CDR2 are LGHDT and YNNKEL (reference sequence). The CDR3 nucleotides read TGTGCCAGCAGCCAAGAAGGGGGAACCAATTCACCCCTCCACTTT. This codes for CASSQEGGTNSPLHF.

A few counts support this clonotype. The chain joins TRBV3-1 to TRBJ2-1; TRBD2 matches 7 bases. Germline-derived CDR1 and CDR2 are LGHDT and YNNKEL (reference sequence). V gave up 4 bases and J gave up 5 bases; unmatched junction bases: 5. This CDR3 region has 14 residues. In DNA form, the CDR3 reads TGTGCCAGCAGCCTTTTCGGGAGGCACAATGAGCAGTTCTTC. Translation gives CASSLFGRHNEQFF.

With respect to this clonotype: A single base separates this from a much larger clone, so it may be a read error. This sequence joins TRBV7-3 and TRBJ2-5; weak D call: TRBD1 (5 bases). Looked up from germline, CDR1 is SGHTA and CDR2 is FQGTGA. This CDR3 spans 13 amino acids. V was cut by 4 bases and J by 2 bases, with 8 bases left in between. CDR3 loop: CASSCQGQETQYF. CDR3 nucleotide sequence: TGTGCCAGCAGCTGTCAGGGACAAGAGACCCAGTACTTC.

The rearrangement joins TRBV11-2 to TRBJ2-1; D uncertain. The V end was cut by 0 bases, the J end by 0 bases, with 9 bases between. The length of the CDR3 is 16 residues. From germline, CDR1 is SGHAT and CDR2 FQNNGV. Here the CDR3 reads CASSLDVQSSYNEQFF. For the CDR3, the DNA is TGTGCCAGCAGCTTAGACGTGCAGAGCTCCTACAATGAGCAGTTCTTC. The variable domain in full, completed from reference TRBV11-2 and TRBJ2-1, reads EAGVAQSPRYKIIEKRQSVAFWCNPISGHATLYWYQQILGQGPKLLIQFQNNGVVDDSQLPKDRFSAERLKGVDSTLKIQPAKLEDSAVYLCASSLDVQSSYNEQFFGPGTRLTVL.

The chain carries TRBV12-3 or TRBV12-4 and TRBJ1-5, with TRBD1 as a possible D gene (5 bases). V shed 5 bases and J shed 5 bases, with 13 bases lying between them. This CDR3 has 14 residues. The CDR3 here is CASSVRGAHQPQHF. The CDR3 DNA sequence: TGTGCCAGCAGTGTGAGGGGTGCCCATCAGCCCCAGCATTTT.

This chain links TRBV20-1 with TRBJ1-5; no clear D. This CDR3 spans 14 amino acids. Germline CDR1 is DFQATT and CDR2 is SNEGSKA (reference sequence). The V and J ends lost 3 bases and 0 bases respectively, with 9 bases between them. This CDR3 is CSASRAYSNQPQHF. CDR3 coding DNA: TGCAGTGCTAGTAGGGCGTATAGCAATCAGCCCCAGCATTTT.

The chain joins TRBV12-3 or TRBV12-4 to TRBJ2-7; D not resolved. CDR3 length: 15 residues. Trimming removed 1 base at V and 0 bases at J, with 10 bases between. CDR3 sequence (DNA): TGTGCCAGCAGTTTAGAGTCGGGTGCCTCCTACGAGCAGTACTTC. Translation gives CASSLESGASYEQYF.

A few counts support this clonotype. Here the CDR3 reads CASSFAGGIPSGANVLTF. The CDR3 DNA sequence: TGTGCCAGCAGTTTTGCTGGAGGGATTCCCTCTGGGGCCAACGTCCTGACTTTC. This chain joins TRBV12-3 or TRBV12-4 and TRBJ2-6; weak D call: TRBD2 (6 bases). This CDR3 region has 18 residues. V lost 3 bases to trimming and J lost 0 bases, with 15 bases between them.

The chain joins TRBV20-1 to TRBJ2-1, with 8 bases lining up with TRBD2. The V segment lost 0 bases and the J segment 1 base; nucleotides outside the gene matches: 11. The CDR3 length is 18 residues. Looked up from germline, CDR1 is DFQATT and CDR2 is SNEGSKA (reference sequence). The CDR3 protein is CSAREEAGEDWSYNEQFF. CDR3 sequence (DNA): TGCAGTGCTAGAGAAGAAGCGGGAGAGGATTGGTCCTACAATGAGCAGTTCTTC.

The chain couples TRBV3-1 to TRBJ2-5; the D gene is possibly TRBD1 (5 bases). In germline, CDR1 is LGHDT, CDR2 YNNKEL (reference sequence). The germline V and J ends were trimmed by 3 bases and 5 bases, with 13 bases remaining between them. The CDR3 covers 14 residues. In nucleotides, the CDR3 is TGTGCCAGCAGCCATTATCAGGGTCAGGAGACCCAGTACTTC. Amino acid sequence: CASSHYQGQETQYF.

In this sample, this clonotype turned up a few times. This chain connects TRBV20-1 to TRBJ2-1, with D unresolved. CDR1 and CDR2 from the germline V gene are DFQATT and SNEGSKA (reference sequence). Trimming took 0 bases from V and 9 from J, leaving 9 bases between them. The CDR3 spans 12 residues. CDR3 in DNA: TGCAGTGCTAGAGAATTGGCCCGTGAGCAGTTCTTC. Translated: CSARELAREQFF.

This clonotype was counted a few times. The chain combines TRBV6-1 with TRBJ2-6; no definite D call. In germline, CDR1 is MNHNS, CDR2 SASEGT. The CDR3 covers 17 residues. Deletions cut 2 bases from V and 0 bases from J, with 11 bases between. Here the CDR3 DNA reads TGTGCCAGCAGTGAAATTGGCTCCTCCTCTGGGGCCAACGTCCTGACTTTC. Amino acids: CASSEIGSSSGANVLTF.

CDR3 sequence reads: CASSPSLGEQETQYF. CDR3 DNA sequence: TGTGCCAGCAGTCCCTCCTTGGGGGAGCAAGAGACCCAGTACTTC. The chain has TRBV28 and TRBJ2-5; D possibly uses TRBD1 or TRBD2 (5 bases each). The ends were cut back, 5 bases at V and 2 bases at J, with 15 bases in the middle. This CDR3 contains 15 residues. CDR1 is MDHEN and CDR2 is SYDVKM in the germline V gene. The variable domain in full, completed from reference TRBV28 and TRBJ2-5, reads DVKVTQSSRYLVKRTGEKVFLECVQDMDHENMFWYRQDPGLGLRLIYFSYDVKMKEKGDIPEGYSVSREKKERFSLILESASTNQTSMYLCASSPSLGEQETQYFGPGTRLLVL.